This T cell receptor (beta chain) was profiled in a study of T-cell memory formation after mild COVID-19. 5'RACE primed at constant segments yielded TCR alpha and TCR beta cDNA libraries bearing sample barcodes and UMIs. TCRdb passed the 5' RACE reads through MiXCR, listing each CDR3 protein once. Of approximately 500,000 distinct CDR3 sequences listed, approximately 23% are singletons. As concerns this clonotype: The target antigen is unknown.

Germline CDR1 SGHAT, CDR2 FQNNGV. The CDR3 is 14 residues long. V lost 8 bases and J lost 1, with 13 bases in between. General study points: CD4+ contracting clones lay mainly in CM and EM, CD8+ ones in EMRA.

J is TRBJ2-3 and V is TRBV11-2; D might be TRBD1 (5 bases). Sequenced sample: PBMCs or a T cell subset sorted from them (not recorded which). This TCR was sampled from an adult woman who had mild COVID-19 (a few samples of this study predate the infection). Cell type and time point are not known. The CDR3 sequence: CASAPLGRTDTQYF. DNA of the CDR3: TGTGCCAGCGCACCCCTGGGGCGCACAGATACGCAGTATTTT.